The 7 T cell receptor beta chains in this list originate from one sample, sequenced in a study of blood T cell repertoires in COVID-19 (TCRdb year 2020). Receptors were amplified or captured by the immunoSEQ multiplex PCR assay. TCRdb holds this immuneACCESS table with in-frame rearrangements only. Some clones are missing; in checked studies, unresolved V genes explain under half, and the rest has no known cause. In all, the sample holds almost 300,000 clones, and just under 90% of those were seen once. The ten top clones hold around 10% of the sample. Material for sequencing was peripheral blood. These receptors were collected from a woman aged 25 to 39 with COVID-19, enrolled during active disease.

V is TRBV7-9 and J is TRBJ2-7, with 8 bases that match TRBD1. This CDR3 is built from 14 residues. Trimming removed 5 bases from V and 2 bases from J; junction bases left unmatched: 5. Germline-derived CDR1 and CDR2 are SEHNR and FQNEAQ (reference sequence). The DNA of the CDR3 is TGTGCCAGCAGCCAGGACAGGGAAACCTACGAGCAGTACTTC. This gives the protein CASSQDRETYEQYF.

This sequence joins TRBV10-2 and TRBJ2-1, with TRBD2 matching over 11 bases. The ends lost 6 bases at V and 6 bases at J; junction bases unmatched: 10. CDR1 WSHSY and CDR2 SAAADI come from the germline V gene. CDR3 length: 16 amino acids. The CDR3 DNA follows: TGCGCCAGCAGCTCGAGGGTAGCGGGGGGGCCCAATGAGCAGTTCTTC. Translation gives CASSSRVAGGPNEQFF.

The V gene is TRBV15, the J gene TRBJ2-5; D call uncertain. The length of the CDR3 is 15 residues. Trimming removed 4 bases at V and 0 bases at J, with 12 bases between. Germline V gene data show CDR1 as LNHNV and CDR2 as YYDKDF (reference sequence). This chain's CDR3 is CATSNLPWYQETQYF. DNA of the CDR3: TGTGCCACCAGCAACCTACCGTGGTACCAAGAGACCCAGTACTTC.

CDR3 nucleotide sequence: TGTGCCAGCAGTTTGTGGGGGGGACAGGGTTTCTACGAGCAGTACTTC. Its translation is CASSLWGGQGFYEQYF. The genes are TRBV27 and TRBJ2-7; 9 nucleotides align to TRBD1. This CDR3 contains 16 residues. V trimming: 3 bases; J trimming: 3 bases; junction bases outside the gene matches: 9. Germline V lookup: CDR1 MNHEY, CDR2 SMNVEV (reference sequence).

This CDR3 reads CASSPSPRGLSNQPQHF. As DNA, the CDR3 is TGTGCCAGCAGTCCCTCTCCCAGGGGGCTGAGCAATCAGCCCCAGCATTTT. The V call is TRBV27, the J call TRBJ1-5; 8 nucleotides agree with TRBD1. Germline V gene data show CDR1 as MNHEY and CDR2 as SMNVEV (reference sequence). The CDR3 contains 17 residues. The V segment lost 5 bases and the J segment 1 base; nucleotides outside the gene matches: 10.

The CDR3 nucleotides are TGTGCCAGCAGCCAAGATCCAGGCACAGGGATGACAGGAAATGGCTACACCTTC. This encodes CASSQDPGTGMTGNGYTF. V and J are TRBV4-2 and TRBJ1-2; weak D call: TRBD1 (6 bases). CDR1 LGHNA and CDR2 YNFKEQ come from the germline V gene. This CDR3 has 18 amino acids. The V gene lost 0 bases and the J gene lost 6 bases, with 23 bases spanning the gap.

The chain carries TRBV2 and TRBJ2-3; D remains ambiguous. The CDR3 spans 13 residues. CDR1 SNHLY and CDR2 FYNNEI come from the germline V gene. Deletions cut 6 bases from V and 4 bases from J, with 11 bases between. This CDR3 is CASSPWLADTQYF. In DNA form, the CDR3 reads TGTGCCAGCAGCCCATGGCTAGCAGATACGCAGTATTTT.